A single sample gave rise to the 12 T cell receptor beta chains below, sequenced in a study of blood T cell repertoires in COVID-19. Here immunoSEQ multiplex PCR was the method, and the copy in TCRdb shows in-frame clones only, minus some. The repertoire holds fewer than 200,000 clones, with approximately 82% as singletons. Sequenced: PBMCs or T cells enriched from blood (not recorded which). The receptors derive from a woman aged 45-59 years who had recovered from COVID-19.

This CDR3 is CASRPQGNTGELFF. CDR3 bases: TGTGCCAGCAGACCCCAGGGGAACACCGGGGAGCTGTTTTTT. This chain links TRBV7-9 with TRBJ2-2, with D possibly being TRBD1 (5 bases). Trimming took off 6 bases at V and 1 base at J, with 9 bases between the two ends. The germline gives CDR1 SEHNR, CDR2 FQNEAQ (reference sequence). The CDR3 length is 14 residues.

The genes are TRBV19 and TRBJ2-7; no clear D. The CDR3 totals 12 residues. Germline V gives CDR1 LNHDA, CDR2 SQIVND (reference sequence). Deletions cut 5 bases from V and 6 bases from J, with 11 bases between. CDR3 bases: TGTGCCAGTAGTGCGGATCGGTTCGAGCAGTACTTC. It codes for CASSADRFEQYF.

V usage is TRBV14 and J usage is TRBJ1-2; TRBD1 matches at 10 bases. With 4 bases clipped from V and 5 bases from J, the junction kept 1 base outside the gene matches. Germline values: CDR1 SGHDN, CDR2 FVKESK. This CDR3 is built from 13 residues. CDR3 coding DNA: TGTGCCAGCAGCCCGGACAGGGGGTATGGCTACACCTTC. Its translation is CASSPDRGYGYTF.

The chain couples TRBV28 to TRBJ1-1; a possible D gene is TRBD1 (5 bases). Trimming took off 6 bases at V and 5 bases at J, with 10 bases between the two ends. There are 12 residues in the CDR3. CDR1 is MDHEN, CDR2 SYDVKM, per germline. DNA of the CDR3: TGTGCCAGCAGGGGGGGAGGGACTGAAGCTTTCTTT. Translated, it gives CASRGGGTEAFF. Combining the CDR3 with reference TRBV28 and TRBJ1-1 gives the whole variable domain DVKVTQSSRYLVKRTGEKVFLECVQDMDHENMFWYRQDPGLGLRLIYFSYDVKMKEKGDIPEGYSVSREKKERFSLILESASTNQTSMYLCASRGGGTEAFFGQGTRLTVV.

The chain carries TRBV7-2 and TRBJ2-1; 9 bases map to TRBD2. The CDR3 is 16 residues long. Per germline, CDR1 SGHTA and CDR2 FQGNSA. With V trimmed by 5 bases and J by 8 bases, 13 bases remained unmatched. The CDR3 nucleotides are TGTGCCAGCAGCAAATCCCCGACGCGGGAGGGCGATGAGCAGTTCTTC. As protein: CASSKSPTREGDEQFF.

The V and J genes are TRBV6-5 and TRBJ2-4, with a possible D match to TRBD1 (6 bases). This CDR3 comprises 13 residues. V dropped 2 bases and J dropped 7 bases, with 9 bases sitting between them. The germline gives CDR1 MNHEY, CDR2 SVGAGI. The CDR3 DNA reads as TGTGCCAGCAGTTACGACAGGACCAACATTCAGTACTTC. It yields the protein CASSYDRTNIQYF.

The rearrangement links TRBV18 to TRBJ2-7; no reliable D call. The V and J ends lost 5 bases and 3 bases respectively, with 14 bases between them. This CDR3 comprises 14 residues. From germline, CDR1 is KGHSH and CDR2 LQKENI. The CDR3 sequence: CASSFSADGYEQYF. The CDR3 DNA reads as TGTGCCAGCTCATTCTCGGCGGATGGCTACGAGCAGTACTTC. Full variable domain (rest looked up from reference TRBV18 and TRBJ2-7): NAGVMQNPRHLVRRRGQEARLRCSPMKGHSHVYWYRQLPEEGLKFMVYLQKENIIDESGMPKERFSAEFPKEGPSILRIQQVVRGDSAAYFCASSFSADGYEQYFGPGTRLTVT.

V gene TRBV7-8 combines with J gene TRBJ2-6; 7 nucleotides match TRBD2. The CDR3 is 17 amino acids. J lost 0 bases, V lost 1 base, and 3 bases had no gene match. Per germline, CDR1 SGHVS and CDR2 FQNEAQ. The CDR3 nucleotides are TGTGCCAGCAGCTTAGAACGGGGGGTCTCTGGGGCCAACGTCCTGACTTTC. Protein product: CASSLERGVSGANVLTF.

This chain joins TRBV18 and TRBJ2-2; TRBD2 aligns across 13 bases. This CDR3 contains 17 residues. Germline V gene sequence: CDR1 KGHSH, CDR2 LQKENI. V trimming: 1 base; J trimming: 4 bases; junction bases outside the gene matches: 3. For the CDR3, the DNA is TGTGCCAGCTCACCACGCGGGACTAGCGGGGTCACCGGGGAGCTGTTTTTT. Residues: CASSPRGTSGVTGELFF.

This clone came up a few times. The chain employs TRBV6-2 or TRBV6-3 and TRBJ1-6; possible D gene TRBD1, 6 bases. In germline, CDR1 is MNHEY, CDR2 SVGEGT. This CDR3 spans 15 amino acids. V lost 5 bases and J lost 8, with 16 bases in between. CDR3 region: CASSADSFLYSPLHF. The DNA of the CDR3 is TGTGCCAGCAGTGCGGACAGCTTCCTTTATTCACCCCTCCACTTT.

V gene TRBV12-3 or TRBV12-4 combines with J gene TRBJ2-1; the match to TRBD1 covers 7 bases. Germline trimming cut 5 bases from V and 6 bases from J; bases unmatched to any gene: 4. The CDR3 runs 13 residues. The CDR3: CASSIRTGNEQFF. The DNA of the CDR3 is TGTGCCAGCAGTATTCGGACAGGCAATGAGCAGTTCTTC.

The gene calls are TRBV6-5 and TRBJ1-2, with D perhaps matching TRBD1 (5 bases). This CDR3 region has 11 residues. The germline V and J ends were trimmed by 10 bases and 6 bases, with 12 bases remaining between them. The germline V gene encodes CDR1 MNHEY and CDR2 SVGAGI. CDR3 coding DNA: TGTGCCACTAAGCGGGGGGATGGCTACACCTTC. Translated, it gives CATKRGDGYTF.